The text below deals with one T cell receptor (beta chain). These data belong to a study of blood T cell repertoires in COVID-19. Background on the study: From the United States, Italy and Spain came samples of acute and convalescent COVID-19. From T cells, B-cell-depleted T cells, or PBMCs came the material, which was cDNA or gDNA.

In the study's own analysis: Reference gene primer amplification in the assay estimated nucleated cell counts. The table came from immunoSEQ multiplex PCR; TCRdb's copy has only in-frame clones and leaves some out. The V and J calls and clone size were taken over from that table, and D and trimming were inferred from the DNA. The sample gives some 160,000 clones, approximately 88% of which show up once; 2.5% to 3% is in the top ten. Germline lookup yields CDR1 MNHEY and CDR2 SMNVEV (reference sequence). This CDR3 comprises 16 residues. Trimming took 5 bases from V and 4 from J; bases not matched to a gene: 11.

V gene TRBV27 combines with J gene TRBJ2-5; 9 nucleotides align to TRBD1. Sequences were obtained from peripheral blood. The TCR sequence derives from a man aged 55 to 70 with acute or convalescent COVID-19. CDR3 protein: CASSPNRGLGRETQYF. CDR3 coding DNA: TGTGCCAGCAGTCCAAACAGGGGGCTGGGGAGAGAGACCCAGTACTTC.